This T cell receptor beta chain was obtained from a study of blood T cell repertoires in COVID-19 (dated by TCRdb to the early 2020s). For context, the study as a whole: Collaborator samples came from the United States, Italy and Spain and covered acute and convalescent phases of COVID-19. Deeply sampled blood TCRbeta repertoires from subjects exposed to, actively infected with, or recovered from COVID-19 were included in the dataset. The prospective study material was composed of cDNA or gDNA derived from T cells, B-cell-depleted T cells, or PBMCs. The repertoires were released in a freely available public database intended as a resource for research on the immune response to SARS-CoV-2. The sample metadata nearly always contained a de-identified subject ID, COVID-19 status, age in years and sex. Where available, HLA class I and class II types were taken from metadata supplied by the sample provider and were not determined by assay-based typing. Samples were obtained from the ongoing ImmuneRACE study (first 160 participants) and from 1,254 subjects provided by 6 global collaborators. Points the paper makes about the study in general: The quantity of clinical and demographic metadata differed by source and by participant and was supplied without curation.

Participants in the prospective study were aged about 18 to 95 years, lived in under 30 United States geographic areas, and enrolled through a virtual design. In the prospective study, cohorts were assigned on the basis of participant-reported clinical history obtained from a screening survey and a study questionnaire. Recovered participants in ImmuneRACE Cohort 3 were defined as having two consecutive negative NP/OP PCR tests, clearance from a healthcare professional, or resolution of symptoms. Mobile phlebotomists in the prospective study collected whole blood, serum and a nasopharyngeal or oropharyngeal swab from every participant. Additional blood draws and questionnaires over an approximately two-month period could optionally be provided by prospective study participants. Before DNA extraction, blood samples from the prospective study were shipped at room temperature or frozen. Regarding this clone: Its antigen is currently not known. No base quality information exists; no much larger clone differs at one position.

From its cysteine to its phenylalanine, the CDR3 spans 16 amino acids. CDR3 DNA only is kept here, 48 bases in frame from base 1. The V end gives up 5 bases and the J end 3 bases, leaving 11 bases in the junction not matched to a gene. CDR1 SEHNR and CDR2 FQNEAQ are derived from the germline V gene (reference sequence). The immunoSEQ Assay, a bias-controlled multiplex PCR, was used to amplify TCRbeta CDR3 regions from genomic DNA. Per the authors' processing: Nucleated cell counts per sample were estimated from amplification of reference gene primers within the assay. To quantify the absolute abundance of each unique TCRbeta CDR3 rearrangement, sequence reads were collapsed and filtered. For each sample, productive Simpson clonality was calculated as the square root of Simpson's diversity index over productive rearrangements. The immuneACCESS repertoire file appears here via TCRdb, limited to in-frame rearrangements. These files lack a portion of the clones; in checked studies, under half of the deficit traces to unresolved V genes, and the cause of the others is not known. V and J calls and clone size are those listed in that table; D and trimming were worked out from the DNA. This sample gives 200,000 to 300,000 clones in total; approximately 90% of them show up just once. The biggest ten clones account for 8.8% of the sample.

The material sequenced was PBMCs or T cells enriched from blood (not recorded which). This TCR was recovered from a man between 40 and 49 years old who had recovered from COVID-19. This chain is built from TRBV7-9 and TRBJ2-7; the junction holds 9 bases that match TRBD2. The DNA sequence reads TGTGCCAGCAGCCCTCGATTGGGGACTAGCCTCTACGAGCAGTACTTC. This gives the protein CASSPRLGTSLYEQYF.